The 25 T cell receptor beta chains below were found in one sample sequenced in a study of T cell changes during pregnancy in multiple sclerosis. Assay: immunoSEQ multiplex PCR; the TCRdb copy retains only in-frame clones and omits some. The profile shows around 97,000 clones, almost 95% of them singletons. The sample was peripheral blood, taken after pregnancy. The receptors derive from a female donor with multiple sclerosis, enrolled in a pregnancy study.

The chain is built from TRBV28 and TRBJ2-3; D remains unclear. With 2 bases removed from V and 0 bases from J, the gap between germline ends came to 3 bases. CDR1 and CDR2 from the germline V gene are MDHEN and SYDVKM. The CDR3 loop spans 13 amino acids. The CDR3 region is CASSLQSTDTQYF. CDR3 sequence (DNA): TGTGCCAGCAGTTTACAGAGCACAGATACGCAGTATTTT.

CDR3 sequence reads: CAISGGASNSPLHF. CDR3 sequence (DNA): TGTGCCATCAGTGGCGGTGCCAGTAATTCACCCCTCCACTTT. The chain couples TRBV10-3 to TRBJ1-6; no definite D call. Germline lookup yields CDR1 ENHRY and CDR2 SYGVKD. V lost 4 bases to trimming and J lost 6 bases, with 10 bases between them. The CDR3 extends over 14 amino acids.

The rearrangement links TRBV5-1 to TRBJ2-7, with a possible D match to TRBD1 (5 bases). There are 13 residues in the CDR3. V gave up 3 bases and J gave up 0 bases, with 7 bases separating them. CDR1 and CDR2 (germline): SGHRS, YFSETQ. DNA of the CDR3: TGCGCCAGCAGCTGGACAAGCTCCTACGAGCAGTACTTC. The encoded protein is CASSWTSSYEQYF.

The V call is TRBV6-6, the J call TRBJ1-5, with 10 bases matching TRBD1. The V gene end was trimmed by 7 bases and the J gene end by 9 bases; junction bases not matched to a gene: 12. The CDR3 is 15 amino acids. Per germline, CDR1 MNHNY and CDR2 SVGAGI (reference sequence). Written as DNA, the CDR3 is TGTGCCAGCACCCTGGACAGGGGGACCATTAGGCCCCAGCATTTT. Its protein is CASTLDRGTIRPQHF.

The chain is built from TRBV7-2 and TRBJ2-2, with D maybe TRBD1 (5 bases). V was pared by 7 bases and J by 0 bases, with 9 bases between. The CDR3 runs 14 residues. Germline loops: CDR1 SGHTA, CDR2 FQGNSA. The CDR3 sequence: CASNPRANTGELFF. The DNA for the CDR3 is TGTGCCAGCAACCCCAGGGCGAACACCGGGGAGCTGTTTTTT.

The CDR3 loop reads CASSPLVQATNEKLFF. The CDR3 DNA reads TGCGCCAGCAGCCCCCTCGTCCAGGCAACTAATGAAAAACTGTTTTTT. The rearrangement joins TRBV5-1 to TRBJ1-4; no reliable D call. The CDR3 covers 16 residues. The germline V gene has CDR1 SGHRS and CDR2 YFSETQ. V was pared by 4 bases and J by 0 bases, with 13 bases between. The full variable domain, its missing parts supplied by reference TRBV5-1 and TRBJ1-4, is KAGVTQTPRYLIKTRGQQVTLSCSPISGHRSVSWYQQTPGQGLQFLFEYFSETQRNKGNFPGRFSGRQFSNSRSEMNVSTLELGDSALYLCASSPLVQATNEKLFFGSGTQLSVL.

CDR3 coding DNA: TGCGCCAGCAGCTTGGTGGCCCACAACTACAATGAGCAGTTCTTC. Translation gives CASSLVAHNYNEQFF. The chain joins TRBV5-1 to TRBJ2-1; D is undetermined. Deletions cut 0 bases from V and 3 bases from J, with 10 bases between. Germline V gene lookup returns CDR1 SGHRS and CDR2 YFSETQ. This CDR3 spans 15 amino acids.

This chain uses TRBV6-5 with TRBJ2-3; TRBD2 agrees at 7 bases. CDR3 length: 13 amino acids. From germline, CDR1 is MNHEY and CDR2 SVGAGI. The V segment lost 7 bases and the J segment 4 bases; nucleotides outside the gene matches: 5. The CDR3 sequence is CASINGGSDTQYF. CDR3 nucleotides: TGTGCCAGCATCAACGGGGGGTCAGATACGCAGTATTTT.

The V call is TRBV19, the J call TRBJ2-7, with TRBD1 matching over 9 bases. The length of the CDR3 is 14 residues. Trimming took 5 bases from V and 7 from J; bases not matched to a gene: 9. Germline assignment: CDR1 LNHDA and CDR2 SQIVND (reference sequence). The chain's CDR3 is CASSSGTGLDEQYF. The CDR3 bases are TGTGCCAGTAGTTCCGGGACAGGGTTGGATGAGCAGTACTTC.

This clone has more than one count but fewer than ten. V and J are TRBV10-1 and TRBJ1-1; D remains ambiguous. The germline CDR1 and CDR2 sequences are WNHNN and SYGVQD (reference sequence). CDR3 length: 15 residues. V was shortened by 2 bases and J by 1 base, with 11 bases between the two germline ends. CDR3 region: CASSESSGWNTEAFF. CDR3 DNA sequence: TGCGCCAGCAGTGAGAGCTCAGGCTGGAACACTGAAGCTTTCTTT.

J is TRBJ1-1 and V is TRBV29-1; 7 positions agree with TRBD1. The germline gives CDR1 SQVTM, CDR2 ANQGSEA. This CDR3 is built from 16 residues. With V trimmed by 8 bases and J by 5 bases, 20 bases remained unmatched. CDR3 in DNA: TGCAGCCTAAGAGGTGACAGGGCAAACGGAGGGACTGAAGCTTTCTTT. This codes for CSLRGDRANGGTEAFF. Using reference TRBV29-1 and TRBJ1-1 for the parts outside the CDR3, the full variable domain is SAVISQKPSRDICQRGTSLTIQCQVDSQVTMMFWYRQQPGQSLTLIATANQGSEATYESGFVIDKFPISRPNLTFSTLTVSNMSPEDSSIYLCSLRGDRANGGTEAFFGQGTRLTVV.

The chain employs TRBV5-4 and TRBJ1-3; 7 bases agree with TRBD1. This CDR3 is built from 14 residues. Germline V gives CDR1 SGHNT, CDR2 YYREEE (reference sequence). Losses at the gene ends were 4 bases for V and 1 base for J; bases not matched to a gene: 2. CDR3 protein: CASSSRGSGNTIYF. The DNA of the CDR3 is TGTGCCAGCAGCAGCAGGGGGTCTGGAAACACCATATATTTT.

The chain couples TRBV4-3 to TRBJ2-2, with D unclear. Trimming shortened V by 5 bases and J by 5 bases, and 6 bases separated the two germline ends. This CDR3 comprises 12 residues. Per the germline V gene, CDR1 is LGHNA and CDR2 is YSLEER. The DNA of the CDR3 is TGCGCCAGCAGCTTCCTGACCGGGGAGCTGTTTTTT. This translates into CASSFLTGELFF.

The table lists this clone with a count of one. This CDR3 reads CASSLALNEQFF. CDR3 nucleotide sequence: TGTGCCAGCAGCTTAGCGTTAAATGAGCAGTTCTTC. This chain connects TRBV7-6 to TRBJ2-1; no definite D call. The V end was cut by 0 bases, the J end by 7 bases, with 4 bases between. CDR3 length: 12 residues. Germline loops: CDR1 SGHVS, CDR2 FNYEAQ.

The chain uses TRBV18 and TRBJ2-3; 7 bases fit TRBD1. Germline lookup yields CDR1 KGHSH and CDR2 LQKENI. The CDR3 is made up of 16 amino acids. Trimming at V came to 4 bases and at J to 2 bases, leaving 9 bases not matched to a gene. In DNA form, the CDR3 reads TGTGCCAGCTCACTCCTGTGGGACAGAGCCACAGATACGCAGTATTTT. Protein sequence: CASSLLWDRATDTQYF.

The V and J genes are TRBV2 and TRBJ2-7, with 9 nucleotides matching TRBD2. V gave up 7 bases and J gave up 7 bases; unmatched junction bases: 11. CDR1 and CDR2 from the germline V gene are SNHLY and FYNNEI. The CDR3 loop spans 14 amino acids. The chain's CDR3 is CASTQRGLAKEQYF. The CDR3 region has the DNA TGTGCCAGCACCCAACGGGGACTAGCTAAGGAGCAGTACTTC.

The chain links TRBV18 to TRBJ1-1; 7 positions agree with TRBD1. The CDR3 has 14 amino acids. Per germline, CDR1 KGHSH and CDR2 LQKENI. Trimming removed 6 bases from V and 4 bases from J; junction bases left unmatched: 8. CDR3 sequence reads: CASSLTGPGTEAFF. The CDR3, as DNA: TGTGCCAGCTCCCTGACAGGGCCGGGCACTGAAGCTTTCTTT.

V and J are TRBV2 and TRBJ1-1; D gene uncertain. V lost 6 bases and J 0 bases, leaving 11 bases between the germline ends. Germline V lookup: CDR1 SNHLY, CDR2 FYNNEI. The CDR3 is 14 amino acids. CDR3 region: CASRAPLLNTEAFF. The CDR3 coding sequence is TGTGCCAGCAGGGCCCCCCTTTTGAACACTGAAGCTTTCTTT.

This clone was recorded once. The rearrangement uses TRBV10-3 and TRBJ1-2, with TRBD1 identical over 9 bases. Germline lookup yields CDR1 ENHRY and CDR2 SYGVKD. CDR3 length: 13 residues. V was clipped by 10 bases and J by 4 bases; unmatched bases: 7. CDR3 loop: CATKQGAGYGYTF. The CDR3, as DNA: TGTGCCACAAAACAGGGGGCCGGCTATGGCTACACCTTC.

V gene TRBV7-9 combines with J gene TRBJ2-1; D is possibly TRBD1 (6 bases). Per the germline V gene, CDR1 is SEHNR and CDR2 is FQNEAQ (reference sequence). The CDR3 is 13 amino acids. V was cut by 5 bases and J by 4 bases, with 9 bases left in between. In DNA form, the CDR3 reads TGTGCCAGCAGCCGAGGACAGTACAATGAGCAGTTCTTC. Translating it yields CASSRGQYNEQFF.

The chain recombines TRBV5-1 with TRBJ2-1; TRBD2 aligns across 12 bases. The CDR3 sequence is 14 residues long. Germline trimming cut 6 bases from V and 6 bases from J; bases unmatched to any gene: 4. Germline V CDR1 and CDR2: SGHRS, YFSETQ. The CDR3 nucleotides are TGCGCCAGCACCAGACTAGCGGGAGTCAATGAGCAGTTCTTC. Translated, it gives CASTRLAGVNEQFF.

The J gene is TRBJ1-5, the V gene TRBV6-5; D is ambiguous. Germline V CDR1 and CDR2: MNHEY, SVGAGI. This CDR3 has 13 residues. V was cut by 4 bases and J by 7 bases, with 11 bases left in between. The CDR3 is CASSFEGGQPQHF. The DNA of the CDR3 is TGTGCCAGCAGTTTCGAGGGTGGCCAGCCCCAGCATTTT.

The chain carries TRBV19 and TRBJ2-1; D is unclear. Germline CDR1 is LNHDA and CDR2 is SQIVND (reference sequence). This CDR3 has 16 amino acids. V was pared by 4 bases and J by 0 bases, with 13 bases between. CDR3 sequence reads: CASSKLLPSSYNEQFF. The DNA for the CDR3 is TGTGCCAGTAGTAAATTACTGCCGAGCTCCTACAATGAGCAGTTCTTC.

The chain recombines TRBV9 with TRBJ2-7, with D tentatively TRBD1 (5 bases). Germline CDR1 and CDR2: SGDLS and YYNGEE. V lost 0 bases and J lost 3, with 10 bases in between. The CDR3 has 14 residues. The CDR3 loop reads CASSVGGPGYEQYF. For the CDR3, the DNA is TGTGCCAGCAGCGTAGGGGGCCCGGGCTACGAGCAGTACTTC. The variable domain in full, with the rest retrieved from reference TRBV9 and TRBJ2-7, is DSGVTQTPKHLITATGQRVTLRCSPRSGDLSVYWYQQSLDQGLQFLIQYYNGEERAKGNILERFSAQQFPDLHSELNLSSLELGDSALYFCASSVGGPGYEQYFGPGTRLTVT.

This clone was seen only a few times. This sequence joins TRBV7-6 and TRBJ1-1; TRBD1 is a possible D gene (6 bases). Looked up from germline, CDR1 is SGHVS and CDR2 is FNYEAQ. This CDR3 comprises 13 residues. V lost 8 bases to trimming and J lost 3 bases, with 13 bases between them. The DNA of the CDR3 is TGTGCCAGCGCATCAGGGGTTGACACTGAAGCTTTCTTT. Its translation: CASASGVDTEAFF.